The 10 T cell receptor beta chains in this list originate from one sample, sequenced in a study of shared clonotypes between healthy human individuals. Naivety among CD8 cells was defined by CD45RO negativity and positive CCR7 selection, thereby excluding terminally differentiated effector memory CD45RA+ cells. TCRdb's table, derived via immunoSEQ multiplex PCR, lists solely in-frame clones and lacks some. The sample includes hundreds of thousands of clones, nearly 97% seen only once; the top ten take 0.1% to 0.11%. The sample comprised naive CD8+ T cells sorted from blood. These receptors were taken from a woman aged 30 to 39 in good health.

Of note for this clone: This same CDR3 is encoded by further DNA sequences in the sample. J is TRBJ2-1 and V is TRBV19; D not resolved. The CDR3 length is 11 residues. V lost 1 base and J 7 bases, leaving 2 bases between the germline ends. Germline CDR1 LNHDA, CDR2 SQIVND (reference sequence). The CDR3 reads CASSIGNEQFF. The CDR3 DNA is TGTGCCAGTAGTATAGGGAATGAGCAGTTCTTC.

V usage is TRBV7-8 and J usage is TRBJ1-1; D is ambiguous. V lost 0 bases and J 5 bases, leaving 10 bases between the germline ends. Per the germline V gene, CDR1 is SGHVS and CDR2 is FQNEAQ. There are 14 residues in the CDR3. The CDR3 is CASSLARPRTEAFF. The CDR3 nucleotides are TGTGCCAGCAGCTTAGCCCGGCCCAGGACTGAAGCTTTCTTT.

V is TRBV27 and J is TRBJ2-7, with unresolved D. Between the trimmed V and J ends, which lost 0 bases and 6 bases, there was a span of 18 bases. The length of the CDR3 is 16 residues. The germline CDR1 and CDR2 sequences are MNHEY and SMNVEV (reference sequence). The CDR3 DNA sequence: TGTGCCAGCAGTTTATCCCTGGTTGCGATGAGGTCCGAGCAGTACTTC. Protein product: CASSLSLVAMRSEQYF.

DNA for the CDR3: TGTGCCAGCAGCTATCTAGCGGGGGGTGCAGATACGCAGTATTTT. Protein sequence: CASSYLAGGADTQYF. The chain couples TRBV7-9 to TRBJ2-3, with TRBD2 matching over 11 bases. Trimming at V came to 4 bases and at J to 4 bases, leaving 4 bases not matched to a gene. Germline V CDR1 and CDR2: SEHNR, FQNEAQ (reference sequence). This CDR3 is built from 15 residues.

The J gene is TRBJ2-2, the V gene TRBV25-1; D unresolved. V was pared by 10 bases and J by 5 bases, with 17 bases between. The germline V gene encodes CDR1 MGHDK and CDR2 SYGVNS. This CDR3 has 14 amino acids. Here the CDR3 DNA reads TGTGCCACCTCATGGCCAGATAAAACCGGGGAGCTGTTTTTT. Encoded protein: CATSWPDKTGELFF.

The rearrangement joins TRBV21-1 to TRBJ2-7; TRBD2 is the table's D call, not checked against the DNA. TRBV21-1 represents a pseudogene. CDR3 length: 15 amino acids. This chain's CDR3 is CASSKEGGVSYEQYF. As DNA, the CDR3 is TGTGCCAGCAGCAAAGAAGGGGGGGTGTCCTACGAGCAGTACTTC.

The V gene is TRBV27, the J gene TRBJ1-2; 9 nucleotides line up with TRBD1. This CDR3 comprises 15 residues. Per germline, CDR1 MNHEY and CDR2 SMNVEV (reference sequence). V lost 5 bases and J lost 4; bases outside the gene matches: 8. DNA for the CDR3: TGTGCCAGCAGTCTCACAGGGGGCGCGCGCTATGGCTACACCTTC. It codes for CASSLTGGARYGYTF.

The chain is built from TRBV7-9 and TRBJ1-1; D call uncertain. Germline CDR1 SEHNR, CDR2 FQNEAQ (reference sequence). The V gene lost 5 bases and the J gene lost 4 bases, with 17 bases spanning the gap. This CDR3 region has 15 residues. The CDR3 region has the DNA TGTGCCAGCAGCCCACACGTTAAGTGGAGCACTGAAGCTTTCTTT. Its protein is CASSPHVKWSTEAFF.

The chain employs TRBV19 and TRBJ2-7; 12 bases fit TRBD1. The germline V gene has CDR1 LNHDA and CDR2 SQIVND (reference sequence). The CDR3 covers 15 residues. J lost 4 bases, V lost 5 bases, and 6 bases had no gene match. This CDR3 reads CASSAGQGAMYEQYF. The CDR3 region has the DNA TGTGCCAGTAGTGCGGGACAGGGGGCCATGTACGAGCAGTACTTC.

This chain links TRBV25-1 with TRBJ1-1; maybe TRBD1 (5 bases). Germline V gene lookup returns CDR1 MGHDK and CDR2 SYGVNS. This CDR3 comprises 15 residues. Trimming removed 1 base from V and 1 base from J, with 10 bases in between. DNA for the CDR3: TGTGCCAGCAGTGAATCTTGGGGCACGAACACTGAAGCTTTCTTT. This translates into CASSESWGTNTEAFF.